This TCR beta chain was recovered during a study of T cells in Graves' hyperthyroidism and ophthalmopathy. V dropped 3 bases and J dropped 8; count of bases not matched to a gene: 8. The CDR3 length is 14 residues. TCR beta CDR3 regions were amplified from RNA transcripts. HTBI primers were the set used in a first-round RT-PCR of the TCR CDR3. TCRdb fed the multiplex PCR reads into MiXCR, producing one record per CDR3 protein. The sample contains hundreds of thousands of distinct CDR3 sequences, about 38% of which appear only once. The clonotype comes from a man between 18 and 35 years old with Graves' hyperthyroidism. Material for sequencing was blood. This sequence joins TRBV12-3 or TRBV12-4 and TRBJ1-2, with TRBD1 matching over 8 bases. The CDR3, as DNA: TGTGCCAGCAGTTTTGAACAGGGGGACCGAGGCTACACCTTC. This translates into CASSFEQGDRGYTF.